This TCR beta chain is drawn from a study of shared clonotypes between healthy human individuals. For the study at large: The study used three CD4 naive, three CD4 memory, two CD8 naive and one CD8 memory plate per donor.

The CDR3 contains 16 residues. The germline gives CDR1 SGHVS, CDR2 FNYEAQ. The germline V and J ends were trimmed by 4 bases and 5 bases, with 17 bases remaining between them. As regards this clone: Antigen specificity is unknown.

Overall study findings and caveats: Sampling involved blood alone; tissue repertoires likely differ. Generally, naive subsets came out with larger estimated richness than memory subsets.

Measured with immunoSEQ multiplex PCR; TCRdb has only the in-frame clones, and not every one. Of some 790,000 clones detected, roughly 72% appear once; the ten largest clones hold under 2%. The chain carries TRBV7-6 and TRBJ1-4; tentative D call: TRBD1 (5 bases). Sequencing was performed on memory CD4+ T cells sorted from blood. As for subset: CD45RA-negative fraction. The receptor was derived from a woman aged 25 to 39 in good health. CDR3 region: CASSSRVGTPNEKLFF. DNA for the CDR3: TGTGCCAGCAGCTCAAGGGTCGGGACTCCGAATGAAAAACTGTTTTTT.